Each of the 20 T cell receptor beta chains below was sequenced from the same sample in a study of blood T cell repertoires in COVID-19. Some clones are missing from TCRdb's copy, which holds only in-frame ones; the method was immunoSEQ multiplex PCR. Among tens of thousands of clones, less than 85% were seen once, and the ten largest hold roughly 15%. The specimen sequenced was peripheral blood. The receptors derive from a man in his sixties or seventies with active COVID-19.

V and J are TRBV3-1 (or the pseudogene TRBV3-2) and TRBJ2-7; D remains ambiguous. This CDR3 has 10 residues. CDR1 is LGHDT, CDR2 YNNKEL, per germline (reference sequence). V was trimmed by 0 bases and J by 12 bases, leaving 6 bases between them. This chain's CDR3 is CASSQDQVYF. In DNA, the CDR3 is TGTGCCAGCAGCCAAGATCAGGTGTACTTC.

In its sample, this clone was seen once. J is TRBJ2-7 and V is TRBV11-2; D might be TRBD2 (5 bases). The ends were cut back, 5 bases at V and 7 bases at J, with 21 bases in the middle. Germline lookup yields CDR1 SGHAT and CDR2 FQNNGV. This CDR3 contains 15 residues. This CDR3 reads CASSKSRLLAEEQYF. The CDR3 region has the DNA TGTGCCAGCAGCAAGAGCAGGTTGCTAGCTGAAGAGCAGTACTTC.

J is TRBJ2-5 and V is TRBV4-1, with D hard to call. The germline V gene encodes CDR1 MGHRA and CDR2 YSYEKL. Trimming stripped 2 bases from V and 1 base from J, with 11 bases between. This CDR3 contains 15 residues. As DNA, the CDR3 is TGCGCCAGCAGCCAACCTTCCGCGAGCCAAGAGACCCAGTACTTC. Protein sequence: CASSQPSASQETQYF.

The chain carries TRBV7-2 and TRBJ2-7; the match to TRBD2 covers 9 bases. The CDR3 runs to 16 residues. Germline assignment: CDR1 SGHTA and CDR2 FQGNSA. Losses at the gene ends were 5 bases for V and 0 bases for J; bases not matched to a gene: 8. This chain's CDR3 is CASSPRGGRGSYEQYF. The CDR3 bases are TGTGCCAGCAGCCCCCGGGGCGGGAGGGGCTCCTACGAGCAGTACTTC. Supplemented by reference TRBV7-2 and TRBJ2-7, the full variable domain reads GAGVSQSPSNKVTEKGKDVELRCDPISGHTALYWYRQSLGQGLEFLIYFQGNSAPDKSGLPSDRFSAERTGGSVSTLTIQRTQQEDSAVYLCASSPRGGRGSYEQYFGPGTRLTVT.

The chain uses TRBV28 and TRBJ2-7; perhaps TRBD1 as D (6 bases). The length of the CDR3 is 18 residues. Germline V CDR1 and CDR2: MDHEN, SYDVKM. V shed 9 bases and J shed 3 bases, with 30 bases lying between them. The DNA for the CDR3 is TGTGCCAGTCTACCCAGACAGGTTAGAGGGAGTAGGGGCTACGAGCAGTACTTC. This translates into CASLPRQVRGSRGYEQYF.

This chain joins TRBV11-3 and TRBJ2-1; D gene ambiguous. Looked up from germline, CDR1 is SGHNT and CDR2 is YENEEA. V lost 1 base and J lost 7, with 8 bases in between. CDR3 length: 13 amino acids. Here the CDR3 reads CASSLASENEQFF. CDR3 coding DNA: TGTGCCAGCAGCTTAGCGTCCGAGAATGAGCAGTTCTTC.

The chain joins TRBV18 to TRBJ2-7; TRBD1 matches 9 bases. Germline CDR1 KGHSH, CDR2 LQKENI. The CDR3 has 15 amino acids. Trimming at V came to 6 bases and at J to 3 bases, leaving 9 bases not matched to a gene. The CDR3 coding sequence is TGTGCCAGCTCTCCCGGACAGGGGTCGCTCTACGAGCAGTACTTC. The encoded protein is CASSPGQGSLYEQYF.

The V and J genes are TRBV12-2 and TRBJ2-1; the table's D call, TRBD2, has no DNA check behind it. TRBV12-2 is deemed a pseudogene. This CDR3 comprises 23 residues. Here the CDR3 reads CASRLPPQIAGGSNQSSYNEQFF. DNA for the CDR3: TGTGCAAGTCGCTTACCTCCACAGATAGCGGGAGGCTCGAATCAAAGCTCCTACAATGAGCAGTTCTTC.

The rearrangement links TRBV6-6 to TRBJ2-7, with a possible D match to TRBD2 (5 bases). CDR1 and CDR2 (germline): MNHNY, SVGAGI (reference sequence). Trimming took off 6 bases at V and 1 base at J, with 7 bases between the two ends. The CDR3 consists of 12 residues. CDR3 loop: CASSWTSYEQYF. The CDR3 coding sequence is TGTGCCAGCAGCTGGACTTCCTACGAGCAGTACTTC.

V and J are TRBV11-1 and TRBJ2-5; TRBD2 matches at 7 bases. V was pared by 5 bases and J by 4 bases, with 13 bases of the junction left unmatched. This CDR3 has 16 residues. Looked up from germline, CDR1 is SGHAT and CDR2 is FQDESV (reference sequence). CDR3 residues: CASSRGVAGPRETQYF. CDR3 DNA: TGTGCCAGCAGCCGGGGGGTGGCAGGGCCGAGAGAGACCCAGTACTTC.

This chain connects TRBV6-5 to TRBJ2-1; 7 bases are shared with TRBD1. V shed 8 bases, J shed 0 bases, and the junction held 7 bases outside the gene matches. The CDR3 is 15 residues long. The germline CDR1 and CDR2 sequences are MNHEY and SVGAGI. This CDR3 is CASAAQGNSYNEQFF. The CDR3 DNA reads TGTGCCAGCGCAGCACAGGGGAACTCCTACAATGAGCAGTTCTTC.

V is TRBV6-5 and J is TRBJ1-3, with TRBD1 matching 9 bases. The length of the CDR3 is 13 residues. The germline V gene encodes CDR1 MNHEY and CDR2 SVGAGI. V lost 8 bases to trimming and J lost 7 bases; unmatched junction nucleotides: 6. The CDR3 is CASVMGTGNTIYF. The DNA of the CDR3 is TGTGCCAGCGTAATGGGGACAGGGAACACCATATATTTT.

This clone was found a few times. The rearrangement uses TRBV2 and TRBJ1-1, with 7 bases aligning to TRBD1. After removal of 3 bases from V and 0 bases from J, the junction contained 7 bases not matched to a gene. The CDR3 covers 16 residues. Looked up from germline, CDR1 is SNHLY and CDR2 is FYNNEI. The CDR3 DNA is TGTGCCAGCAGTGACCCGACAGGGCCCGTGAACACTGAAGCTTTCTTT. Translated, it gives CASSDPTGPVNTEAFF.

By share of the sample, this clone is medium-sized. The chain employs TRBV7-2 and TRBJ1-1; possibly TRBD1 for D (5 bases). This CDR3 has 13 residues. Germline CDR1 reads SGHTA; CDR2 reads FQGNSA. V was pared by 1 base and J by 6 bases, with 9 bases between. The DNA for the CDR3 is TGTGCCAGCAGCTTAGTCGGCAGGGCTGAAGCTTTCTTT. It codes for CASSLVGRAEAFF.

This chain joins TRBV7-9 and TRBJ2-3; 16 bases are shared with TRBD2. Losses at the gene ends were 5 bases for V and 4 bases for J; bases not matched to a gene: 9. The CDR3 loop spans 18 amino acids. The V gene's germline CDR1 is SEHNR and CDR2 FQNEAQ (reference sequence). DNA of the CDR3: TGTGCCAGCAGCGATCTAACCGGGACTAGCGGGAGGGCAGATACGCAGTATTTT. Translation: CASSDLTGTSGRADTQYF.

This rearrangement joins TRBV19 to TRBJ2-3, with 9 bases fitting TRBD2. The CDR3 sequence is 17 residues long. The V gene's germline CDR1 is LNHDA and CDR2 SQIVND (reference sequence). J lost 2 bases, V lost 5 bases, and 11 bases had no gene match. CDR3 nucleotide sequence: TGTGCCAGTAGTTCTCGACTAGCGGATCCCTTCACAGATACGCAGTATTTT. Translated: CASSSRLADPFTDTQYF.

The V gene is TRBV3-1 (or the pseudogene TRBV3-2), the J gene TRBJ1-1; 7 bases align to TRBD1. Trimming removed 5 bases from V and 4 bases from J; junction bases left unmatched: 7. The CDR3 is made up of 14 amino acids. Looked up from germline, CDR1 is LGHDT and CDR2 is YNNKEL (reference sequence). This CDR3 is CASSDRVGSTEAFF. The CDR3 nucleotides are TGTGCCAGCAGCGACAGGGTAGGAAGCACTGAAGCTTTCTTT.

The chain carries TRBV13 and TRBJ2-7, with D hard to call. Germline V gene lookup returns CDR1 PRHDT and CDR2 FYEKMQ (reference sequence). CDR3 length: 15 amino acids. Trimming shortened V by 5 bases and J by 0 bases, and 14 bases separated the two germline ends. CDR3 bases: TGTGCCAGCAGCCCCAGTGGGCCGAGCTCCTACGAGCAGTACTTC. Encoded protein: CASSPSGPSSYEQYF. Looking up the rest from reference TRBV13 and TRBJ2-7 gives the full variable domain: AAGVIQSPRHLIKEKRETATLKCYPIPRHDTVYWYQQGPGQDPQFLISFYEKMQSDKGSIPDRFSAQQFSDYHSELNMSSLELGDSALYFCASSPSGPSSYEQYFGPGTRLTVT.

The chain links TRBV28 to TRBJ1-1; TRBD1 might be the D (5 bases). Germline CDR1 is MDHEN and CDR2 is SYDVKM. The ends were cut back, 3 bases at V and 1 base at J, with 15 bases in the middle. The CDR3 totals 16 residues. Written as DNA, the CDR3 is TGTGCCAGCAGTTTTTTCGCCAGGGAGGCGAACACTGAAGCTTTCTTT. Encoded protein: CASSFFAREANTEAFF.

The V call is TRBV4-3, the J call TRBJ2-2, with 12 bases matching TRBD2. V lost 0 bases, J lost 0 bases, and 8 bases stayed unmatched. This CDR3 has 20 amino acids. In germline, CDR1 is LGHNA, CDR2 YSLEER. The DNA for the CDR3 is TGCGCCAGCAGCCAAGATGGACCGCTAGCGGGAGGGACGAACACCGGGGAGCTGTTTTTT. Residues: CASSQDGPLAGGTNTGELFF.